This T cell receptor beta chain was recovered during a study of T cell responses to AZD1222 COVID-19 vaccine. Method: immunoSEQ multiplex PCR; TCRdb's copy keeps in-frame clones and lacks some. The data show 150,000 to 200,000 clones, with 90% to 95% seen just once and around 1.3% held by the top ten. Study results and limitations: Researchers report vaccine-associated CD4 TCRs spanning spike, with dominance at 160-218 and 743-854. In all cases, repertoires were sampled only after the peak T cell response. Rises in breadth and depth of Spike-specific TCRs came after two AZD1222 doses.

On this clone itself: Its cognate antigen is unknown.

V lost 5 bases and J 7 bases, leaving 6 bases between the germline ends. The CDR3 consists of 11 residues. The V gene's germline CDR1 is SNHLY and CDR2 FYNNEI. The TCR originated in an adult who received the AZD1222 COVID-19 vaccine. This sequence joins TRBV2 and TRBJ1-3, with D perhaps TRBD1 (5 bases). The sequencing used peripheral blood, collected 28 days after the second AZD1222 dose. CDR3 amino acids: CASSWGNTIYF. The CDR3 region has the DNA TGTGCCAGCAGTTGGGGGAACACCATATATTTT. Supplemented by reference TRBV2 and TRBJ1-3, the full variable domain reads EPEVTQTPSHQVTQMGQEVILRCVPISNHLYFYWYRQILGQKVEFLVSFYNNEISEKSEIFDDQFSVERPDGSNFTLKIRSTKLEDSAMYFCASSWGNTIYFGEGSWLTVV.